The 20 T cell receptor beta chains listed next were all sequenced from one sample in a study of blood T cell repertoires in COVID-19. TCRdb's copy holds only in-frame clones and misses some; the assay was immunoSEQ multiplex PCR. Of 100,000 to 150,000 clones listed, roughly 91% are singletons. Sequences were obtained from peripheral blood. The source is a human donor in a cohort sampled during active COVID-19.

The gene calls are TRBV3-1 (or the pseudogene TRBV3-2) and TRBJ2-7, with D possibly being TRBD1 (6 bases). Germline CDR1 and CDR2: LGHDT and YNNKEL (reference sequence). The length of the CDR3 is 17 residues. The ends were cut back, 4 bases at V and 0 bases at J, with 19 bases in the middle. Written as DNA, the CDR3 is TGTGCCAGCAGCCCAAGGGGGAGCGGCATCAGCTCCTACGAGCAGTACTTC. Translating it yields CASSPRGSGISSYEQYF.

The chain couples TRBV6-5 to TRBJ2-7; TRBD1 matches at 7 bases. V trimming: 7 bases; J trimming: 2 bases; junction bases outside the gene matches: 11. The CDR3 length is 15 residues. Germline V gene sequence: CDR1 MNHEY, CDR2 SVGAGI. The CDR3 region has the DNA TGTGCCAGCACCTACCCGGGACAGCAAACCTACGAGCAGTACTTC. The encoded protein is CASTYPGQQTYEQYF.

The chain combines TRBV9 with TRBJ1-1; 7 nucleotides align to TRBD1. Germline lookup yields CDR1 SGDLS and CDR2 YYNGEE. With 5 bases clipped from V and 1 base from J, the junction kept 11 bases outside the gene matches. The CDR3 length is 16 residues. This CDR3 reads CASSERGGGPNTEAFF. The DNA for the CDR3 is TGTGCCAGCAGTGAGAGAGGGGGCGGACCGAACACTGAAGCTTTCTTT. Full variable domain (outside the CDR3, taken from reference TRBV9 and TRBJ1-1): DSGVTQTPKHLITATGQRVTLRCSPRSGDLSVYWYQQSLDQGLQFLIQYYNGEERAKGNILERFSAQQFPDLHSELNLSSLELGDSALYFCASSERGGGPNTEAFFGQGTRLTVV.

The chain carries TRBV5-4 and TRBJ2-7; the D gene is possibly TRBD2 (5 bases). The CDR3 is 14 amino acids. Looked up from germline, CDR1 is SGHNT and CDR2 is YYREEE (reference sequence). Trimming pared 4 bases from V and 2 bases from J, leaving 13 bases between. CDR3 region: CASSLRPGAYEQYF. The DNA of the CDR3 is TGTGCCAGCAGCCTGCGGCCCGGGGCCTACGAGCAGTACTTC.

The gene calls are TRBV3-1 (or the pseudogene TRBV3-2) and TRBJ1-6; the match to TRBD1 covers 9 bases. The V segment lost 4 bases and the J segment 3 bases; nucleotides outside the gene matches: 4. This CDR3 region has 16 residues. Germline V lookup: CDR1 LGHDT, CDR2 YNNKEL (reference sequence). The DNA for the CDR3 is TGTGCCAGCAGCCTATGGGGACAGGGCTATAATTCACCCCTCCACTTT. As protein: CASSLWGQGYNSPLHF.

The chain joins TRBV5-6 to TRBJ1-5; 7 bases align to TRBD1. The CDR3 contains 14 residues. V lost 0 bases, J lost 5 bases, and 2 bases stayed unmatched. CDR1 and CDR2 from the germline V gene are SGHDT and YYEEEE. CDR3 region: CASSLGDRDQPQHF. DNA for the CDR3: TGTGCCAGCAGCTTGGGGGACAGAGATCAGCCCCAGCATTTT.

The gene calls are TRBV7-9 and TRBJ1-3; D gene uncertain. V was shortened by 5 bases and J by 4 bases, with 12 bases between the two germline ends. CDR1 and CDR2 from the germline V gene are SEHNR and FQNEAQ (reference sequence). The CDR3 contains 14 residues. This CDR3 reads CASSRPLAGNTIYF. CDR3 coding DNA: TGTGCCAGCAGCCGGCCGTTAGCAGGAAACACCATATATTTT.

The CDR3 region has the DNA TGCGCCAGCAGCCAGGGAACTTTGGGACTGAGCGGGGAGACCCAGTACTTC. It translates to CASSQGTLGLSGETQYF. J is TRBJ2-5 and V is TRBV4-1, with TRBD2 as a possible D gene (6 bases). Trimming pared 3 bases from V and 5 bases from J, leaving 22 bases between. This CDR3 is built from 17 residues. Germline V gives CDR1 MGHRA, CDR2 YSYEKL.

The chain uses TRBV3-1 (or the pseudogene TRBV3-2) and TRBJ2-7; TRBD1 is a possible D gene (5 bases). This CDR3 has 15 residues. Trimming pared 3 bases from V and 3 bases from J, leaving 15 bases between. Germline loops: CDR1 LGHDT, CDR2 YNNKEL (reference sequence). CDR3 sequence: CASSQPNVRGYEQYF. CDR3 DNA: TGTGCCAGCAGCCAGCCTAATGTAAGGGGCTACGAGCAGTACTTC.

V and J are TRBV5-6 and TRBJ2-7; TRBD2 matches at 10 bases. CDR1 and CDR2 from the germline V gene are SGHDT and YYEEEE. V dropped 1 base and J dropped 3; count of bases not matched to a gene: 1. This CDR3 is 14 amino acids long. CDR3 bases: TGTGCCAGCAGCTTGAGACTAGCGGGCTACGAGCAGTACTTC. It is translated as CASSLRLAGYEQYF.

This clone was recorded only once. The chain has TRBV16 and TRBJ2-1; no clear D. V lost 4 bases and J 5 bases, leaving 9 bases between the germline ends. There are 13 residues in the CDR3. Germline V lookup: CDR1 KGHSY, CDR2 FQNENV. The CDR3 sequence: CASSRNRDNEQFF. The DNA for the CDR3 is TGTGCCAGCAGCCGGAATCGGGACAATGAGCAGTTCTTC.

The rearrangement links TRBV5-5 to TRBJ1-2; unclear D gene. V lost 3 bases and J lost 3, with 12 bases in between. This CDR3 region has 14 residues. Germline lookup yields CDR1 SGHKS and CDR2 YYEKEE (reference sequence). As DNA, the CDR3 is TGTGCCAGCAGCTCCTTCTCGGGTGACTATGGCTACACCTTC. It codes for CASSSFSGDYGYTF.

This chain joins TRBV10-3 and TRBJ2-2; D uncertain. Trimming stripped 5 bases from V and 0 bases from J, with 10 bases between. This CDR3 is 15 amino acids long. Germline values: CDR1 ENHRY, CDR2 SYGVKD. CDR3 sequence reads: CAISRSLSNTGELFF. The CDR3 DNA reads TGTGCCATCAGTCGTAGTTTGTCGAACACCGGGGAGCTGTTTTTT.

V and J are TRBV19 and TRBJ2-1; 7 bases map to TRBD1. This CDR3 contains 13 residues. V shed 2 bases, J shed 9 bases, and the junction held 4 bases outside the gene matches. The V gene's germline CDR1 is LNHDA and CDR2 SQIVND (reference sequence). CDR3 in DNA: TGTGCCAGTAGTATAACGGACAGGAGTGAGCAGTTCTTC. Amino acid sequence: CASSITDRSEQFF.

This rearrangement joins TRBV6-4 to TRBJ2-3, with 7 bases aligning to TRBD2. The CDR3 length is 15 residues. With V trimmed by 3 bases and J by 0 bases, 3 bases remained unmatched. Looked up from germline, CDR1 is MRHNA and CDR2 is SNTAGT. The CDR3 is CASSERAGSTDTQYF. CDR3 nucleotides: TGTGCCAGCAGTGAGAGAGCGGGAAGCACAGATACGCAGTATTTT.

This clone appeared a few times. Here the CDR3 reads CAWSAAGEMNEQFF. Here the CDR3 DNA reads TGTGCCTGGAGTGCAGCGGGCGAAATGAATGAGCAGTTCTTC. This chain connects TRBV30 to TRBJ2-1; D perhaps matches TRBD2 (6 bases). The CDR3 extends over 14 amino acids. CDR1 is GTSNPN and CDR2 is SVGIG in the germline V gene (reference sequence). Trimming took off 1 base at V and 7 bases at J, with 14 bases between the two ends.

In DNA form, the CDR3 reads TGTGCCTGGGGGGACAGCCTCAATCAGCCCCAGCATTTT. It is translated as CAWGDSLNQPQHF. V gene TRBV30 combines with J gene TRBJ1-5; 7 bases fit TRBD1. J lost 3 bases, V lost 5 bases, and 4 bases had no gene match. The CDR3 has 13 residues. Germline CDR1 GTSNPN, CDR2 SVGIG (reference sequence). Complete variable domain (other parts from reference TRBV30 and TRBJ1-5): SQTIHQWPATLVQPVGSPLSLECTVEGTSNPNLYWYRQAAGRGLQLLFYSVGIGQISSEVPQNLSASRPQDRQFILSSKKLLLSDSGFYLCAWGDSLNQPQHFGDGTRLSIL.

The chain couples TRBV3-1 (or the pseudogene TRBV3-2) to TRBJ2-3; 9 bases are a match to TRBD2. Looked up from germline, CDR1 is LGHDT and CDR2 is YNNKEL (reference sequence). The V gene end was trimmed by 8 bases and the J gene end by 0 bases; junction bases not matched to a gene: 3. This CDR3 has 14 amino acids. The CDR3 is CASSAGGSTDTQYF. In DNA, the CDR3 is TGTGCCAGCTCAGCGGGGGGAAGCACAGATACGCAGTATTTT.

This clone was seen once. The chain links TRBV24-1 to TRBJ2-5; TRBD1 agrees at 9 bases. This CDR3 spans 15 amino acids. Unmatched junction bases numbered 7, after V lost 5 bases and J lost 4 bases. CDR1 and CDR2 (germline): KGHDR, SFDVKD. CDR3 DNA sequence: TGTGCCACCAGTGGGCTGGGACAGGGAGGAGAGACCCAGTACTTC. Amino acids: CATSGLGQGGETQYF.

The V call is TRBV5-1, the J call TRBJ2-3, with TRBD2 identical over 7 bases. The CDR3 spans 16 residues. V lost 0 bases, J lost 2 bases, and 6 bases stayed unmatched. Looked up from germline, CDR1 is SGHRS and CDR2 is YFSETQ. In DNA form, the CDR3 reads TGCGCCAGCAGCTTGGCTGCCCTAGCGGACACAGATACGCAGTATTTT. This translates into CASSLAALADTDTQYF.